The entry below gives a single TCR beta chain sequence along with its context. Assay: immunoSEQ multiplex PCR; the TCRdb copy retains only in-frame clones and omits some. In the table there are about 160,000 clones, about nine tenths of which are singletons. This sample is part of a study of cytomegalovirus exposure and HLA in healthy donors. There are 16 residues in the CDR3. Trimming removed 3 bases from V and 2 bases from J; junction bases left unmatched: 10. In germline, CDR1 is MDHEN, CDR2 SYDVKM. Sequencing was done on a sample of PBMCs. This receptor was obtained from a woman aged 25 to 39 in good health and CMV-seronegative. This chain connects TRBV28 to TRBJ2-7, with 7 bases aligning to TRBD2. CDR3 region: CASSLPRGRTAYEQYF. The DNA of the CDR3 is TGTGCCAGCAGTTTGCCCCGCGGGAGAACCGCCTACGAGCAGTACTTC.